The 25 T cell receptor beta chains below come from one sample, sequenced in a study of T cell responses to AZD1222 COVID-19 vaccine. Using immunoSEQ multiplex PCR, the repertoire was profiled, and TCRdb retains in-frame clones only, with some absent. Here the sample spans fewer than 120,000 clones, 85% to 95% being singletons. The sample in question was peripheral blood, obtained 28 days after the second AZD1222 dose. The origin of the receptors is an adult who received the AZD1222 COVID-19 vaccine.

The CDR3 loop is CASSPGYHQPQHF. For the CDR3, the DNA is TGTGCCAGCAGTCCAGGGTACCATCAGCCCCAGCATTTT. The chain is built from TRBV12-3 or TRBV12-4 and TRBJ1-5; possible D gene TRBD1, 5 bases. The length of the CDR3 is 13 residues. Trimming stripped 5 bases from V and 5 bases from J, with 10 bases between.

The chain links TRBV5-1 to TRBJ1-1; no definite D call. Germline loops: CDR1 SGHRS, CDR2 YFSETQ. The CDR3 consists of 14 residues. V lost 4 bases, J lost 1 base, and 11 bases lay in between. The CDR3 DNA is TGCGCCAGCAGCATTCTAGACCCGAACACTGAAGCTTTCTTT. The encoded protein is CASSILDPNTEAFF. The full variable domain, completed using reference TRBV5-1 and TRBJ1-1, is KAGVTQTPRYLIKTRGQQVTLSCSPISGHRSVSWYQQTPGQGLQFLFEYFSETQRNKGNFPGRFSGRQFSNSRSEMNVSTLELGDSALYLCASSILDPNTEAFFGQGTRLTVV.

The rearrangement joins TRBV18 to TRBJ1-2, with no clear D. Trimming removed 0 bases at V and 7 bases at J, with 9 bases between. There are 13 residues in the CDR3. From germline, CDR1 is KGHSH and CDR2 LQKENI. CDR3 in DNA: TGTGCCAGCTCACCACCCCTTGAAGGTGGCTACACCTTC. It codes for CASSPPLEGGYTF.

The chain joins TRBV6-5 to TRBJ2-3, with a tentative D call TRBD2 (6 bases). V gave up 6 bases and J gave up 1 base, with 14 bases separating them. Germline CDR1 and CDR2: MNHEY and SVGAGI. CDR3 size: 15 residues. CDR3 bases: TGTGCCAGCAGACCTCGGTCGGGGGGCACAGATACGCAGTATTTT. This translates into CASRPRSGGTDTQYF.

This clone was seen just once. The chain has TRBV18 and TRBJ1-1; 12 bases fit TRBD1. V gave up 1 base and J gave up 7 bases; unmatched junction bases: 10. This CDR3 contains 17 residues. Germline values: CDR1 KGHSH, CDR2 LQKENI. CDR3 protein: CASSPLDRGTGGSEAFF. The CDR3 nucleotides read TGTGCCAGCTCACCACTCGACCGCGGGACAGGGGGCAGTGAAGCTTTCTTT. Using reference TRBV18 and TRBJ1-1 for the parts outside the CDR3, the full variable domain is NAGVMQNPRHLVRRRGQEARLRCSPMKGHSHVYWYRQLPEEGLKFMVYLQKENIIDESGMPKERFSAEFPKEGPSILRIQQVVRGDSAAYFCASSPLDRGTGGSEAFFGQGTRLTVV.

This clone was counted once. The chain couples TRBV3-1 (or the pseudogene TRBV3-2) to TRBJ1-6; 11 bases line up with TRBD1. After removal of 0 bases from V and 0 bases from J, the junction contained 7 bases not matched to a gene. The germline V gene encodes CDR1 LGHDT and CDR2 YNNKEL (reference sequence). The CDR3 covers 20 residues. CDR3 sequence: CASSQETGTGGYSYNSPLHF. The CDR3 bases are TGTGCCAGCAGCCAAGAAACCGGGACAGGGGGTTACTCCTATAATTCACCCCTCCACTTT.

The chain uses TRBV6-5 and TRBJ2-1; tentatively, D is TRBD1 (6 bases). The CDR3 loop spans 16 amino acids. V was pared by 0 bases and J by 6 bases, with 15 bases between. The germline V gene has CDR1 MNHEY and CDR2 SVGAGI. The CDR3 coding sequence is TGTGCCAGCAGTTACTCGATAAGCACAGGGAGCAATGAGCAGTTCTTC. This translates into CASSYSISTGSNEQFF.

The V gene is TRBV11-2, the J gene TRBJ2-1; the match to TRBD2 covers 7 bases. CDR1 is SGHAT and CDR2 is FQNNGV in the germline V gene. The CDR3 has 17 residues. V lost 5 bases and J lost 4; bases outside the gene matches: 14. The CDR3 DNA follows: TGTGCCAGCAGCCAGAGAATCGGGGGGTTGGAGTACAATGAGCAGTTCTTC. Protein product: CASSQRIGGLEYNEQFF. Full variable domain (outside the CDR3, taken from reference TRBV11-2 and TRBJ2-1): EAGVAQSPRYKIIEKRQSVAFWCNPISGHATLYWYQQILGQGPKLLIQFQNNGVVDDSQLPKDRFSAERLKGVDSTLKIQPAKLEDSAVYLCASSQRIGGLEYNEQFFGPGTRLTVL.

The chain links TRBV6-1 to TRBJ1-5; TRBD1 agrees at 9 bases. After removal of 2 bases from V and 0 bases from J, the junction contained 5 bases not matched to a gene. CDR3 size: 17 residues. The germline V gene encodes CDR1 MNHNS and CDR2 SASEGT. The CDR3 region is CASSERDRVYSNQPQHF. DNA of the CDR3: TGTGCCAGCAGTGAAAGGGACAGGGTGTATAGCAATCAGCCCCAGCATTTT.

The chain combines TRBV11-3 with TRBJ2-1; perhaps TRBD1 as D (6 bases). Germline V CDR1 and CDR2: SGHNT, YENEEA. The germline V and J ends were trimmed by 1 base and 2 bases, with 9 bases remaining between them. This CDR3 has 15 residues. DNA of the CDR3: TGTGCCAGCAGCTTAGGGGGGCAGGCCTACAATGAGCAGTTCTTC. Translation: CASSLGGQAYNEQFF.

The rearrangement joins TRBV2 to TRBJ1-2; D gene ambiguous. Trimming took off 6 bases at V and 6 bases at J, with 17 bases between the two ends. The CDR3 covers 14 residues. CDR1 is SNHLY and CDR2 is FYNNEI in the germline V gene. Here the CDR3 DNA reads TGTGCCAGCAGGGCGAGCGGGGTTCGGGATGGCTACACCTTC. Protein sequence: CASRASGVRDGYTF. The full variable domain, in which reference TRBV2 and TRBJ1-2 provide the parts outside the CDR3, is EPEVTQTPSHQVTQMGQEVILRCVPISNHLYFYWYRQILGQKVEFLVSFYNNEISEKSEIFDDQFSVERPDGSNFTLKIRSTKLEDSAMYFCASRASGVRDGYTFGSGTRLTVV.

J is TRBJ1-4 and V is TRBV6-5, with D perhaps matching TRBD1 (5 bases). Trimming took 2 bases from V and 8 from J, leaving 15 bases between them. CDR3 size: 15 residues. CDR1 and CDR2 (germline): MNHEY, SVGAGI. This CDR3 is CASSYGQGGLEKLFF. The CDR3, as DNA: TGTGCCAGCAGTTACGGTCAGGGAGGTCTCGAAAAACTGTTTTTT.

The V gene is TRBV6-5, the J gene TRBJ2-2, with 8 bases lining up with TRBD2. J lost 4 bases, V lost 10 bases, and 8 bases had no gene match. The CDR3 length is 14 residues. CDR1 MNHEY and CDR2 SVGAGI come from the germline V gene. CDR3 nucleotides: TGTGCCATAGGCGGACTAGCCGTCACCGGGGAGCTGTTTTTT. Translation: CAIGGLAVTGELFF.

This chain uses TRBV5-1 with TRBJ2-1, with 9 bases identical to TRBD2. Trimming took 5 bases from V and 1 from J; bases not matched to a gene: 1. Germline V gene lookup returns CDR1 SGHRS and CDR2 YFSETQ. The length of the CDR3 is 14 residues. The CDR3 nucleotides read TGCGCCAGCAGAGCGGGAGGATCCTACAATGAGCAGTTCTTC. This gives the protein CASRAGGSYNEQFF.

This chain joins TRBV18 and TRBJ2-5; a weak D match, TRBD1 (5 bases). V lost 1 base and J 4 bases, leaving 13 bases between the germline ends. Germline V gene sequence: CDR1 KGHSH, CDR2 LQKENI. The CDR3 length is 15 residues. This CDR3 reads CASSPRAARGETQYF. The CDR3 DNA sequence: TGTGCCAGCTCACCACGGGCCGCTAGGGGAGAGACCCAGTACTTC.

The rearrangement uses TRBV6-5 and TRBJ1-1; D not resolved. Looked up from germline, CDR1 is MNHEY and CDR2 is SVGAGI. This CDR3 comprises 14 residues. V lost 3 bases to trimming and J lost 5 bases, with 13 bases between them. The CDR3 loop reads CASSYRQQGTEAFF. Here the CDR3 DNA reads TGTGCCAGCAGTTATCGACAACAAGGGACTGAAGCTTTCTTT.

V is TRBV2 and J is TRBJ2-2, with D perhaps matching TRBD2 (6 bases). V was trimmed by 6 bases and J by 5 bases, leaving 13 bases between them. Germline loops: CDR1 SNHLY, CDR2 FYNNEI. The CDR3 is 14 amino acids. CDR3: CASRGLKGTGELFF. The CDR3 region has the DNA TGTGCCAGCAGGGGACTGAAAGGGACCGGGGAGCTGTTTTTT.

The chain employs TRBV5-1 and TRBJ2-7, with TRBD1 matching over 7 bases. Germline CDR1 SGHRS, CDR2 YFSETQ. The CDR3 extends over 14 amino acids. J was trimmed by 2 bases and V by 4 bases; bases with no gene match: 6. The DNA of the CDR3 is TGCGCCAGCAGCCTGGGACAGACCACCTACGAGCAGTACTTC. Its translation: CASSLGQTTYEQYF.

This chain joins TRBV3-1 (or the pseudogene TRBV3-2) and TRBJ2-1; D remains unclear. Germline loops: CDR1 LGHDT, CDR2 YNNKEL (reference sequence). The V and J ends lost 4 bases and 14 bases respectively, with 18 bases between them. The CDR3 loop spans 13 amino acids. The CDR3 sequence: CASSPLAAKWKFF. The CDR3 bases are TGTGCCAGCAGCCCCCTTGCAGCGAAATGGAAGTTCTTC.

This chain uses TRBV3-1 (or the pseudogene TRBV3-2) with TRBJ1-2; D not resolved. There are 15 residues in the CDR3. Germline CDR1 reads LGHDT; CDR2 reads YNNKEL (reference sequence). V was cut by 1 base and J by 8 bases, with 17 bases left in between. The CDR3 reads CASSQVGLWGRGYTF. The CDR3 region has the DNA TGTGCCAGCAGCCAAGTGGGCCTTTGGGGTAGAGGCTACACCTTC.

The V call is TRBV7-2, the J call TRBJ2-5; D is possibly TRBD1 or TRBD2 (6 bases each). The germline V gene has CDR1 SGHTA and CDR2 FQGNSA. This CDR3 has 11 residues. Trimming cost V 9 bases and J 5 bases, with 10 bases left between them. The CDR3, as DNA: TGTGCCAGGGAAGGGGGGGAGACCCAGTACTTC. Its translation: CAREGGETQYF.

V gene TRBV28 combines with J gene TRBJ2-1, with TRBD2 as a possible D gene (6 bases). The CDR3 extends over 14 amino acids. The V gene's germline CDR1 is MDHEN and CDR2 SYDVKM. The V and J ends lost 6 bases and 1 base respectively, with 10 bases between them. The CDR3 nucleotides are TGTGCCAGCAGCCCTGGGGGGTCCTACAATGAGCAGTTCTTC. This sequence encodes CASSPGGSYNEQFF.

CDR3 sequence reads: CASSQGQGIYYEQYF. Written as DNA, the CDR3 is TGCGCCAGCAGCCAAGGACAGGGGATCTACTACGAGCAGTACTTC. The chain has TRBV4-1 and TRBJ2-7; 8 nucleotides agree with TRBD1. The CDR3 is 15 amino acids. Per germline, CDR1 MGHRA and CDR2 YSYEKL. V shed 1 base, J shed 3 bases, and the junction held 5 bases outside the gene matches.

V usage is TRBV27 and J usage is TRBJ1-5; D is uncertain. CDR3 length: 15 residues. The V gene lost 7 bases and the J gene lost 6 bases, with 19 bases spanning the gap. Germline V lookup: CDR1 MNHEY, CDR2 SMNVEV (reference sequence). Here the CDR3 reads CASNPGEDTGQPQHF. The CDR3 DNA sequence: TGTGCCAGCAATCCCGGTGAGGATACGGGTCAGCCCCAGCATTTT.

The rearrangement uses TRBV5-4 and TRBJ2-2, with D possibly called TRBD1 or TRBD2 (6 bases each). This CDR3 comprises 15 residues. Germline V gives CDR1 SGHNT, CDR2 YYREEE (reference sequence). With 2 bases removed from V and 5 bases from J, the gap between germline ends came to 13 bases. In DNA, the CDR3 is TGTGCCAGCAGCTTAGGGGGGCCGAGTACCGGGGAGCTGTTTTTT. This gives the protein CASSLGGPSTGELFF.